The T cell receptor delta chain described here comes from a study of gamma-delta chains in newborns, infants, children. Across the study: Microbial exposure reportedly drives polyclonal innate γδ T cell expansion after birth.

This clone was found a few times. The translation of this DNA and the TCRdb protein of a much larger clone differ at residues 4 and 6, probably owing to a read error; the protein shown here is translated from the DNA. TCRdb re-called clones from the reads via CATT. The table records more than 6,000 delta-chain clones, roughly 2% of them present only once. The receptor was derived from a child who was a newborn, infant or young child, either healthy, febrile or measles-vaccinated (not recorded which). The sample taken for sequencing was blood.

In DNA form, the CDR3 reads TGTGCCTGTGGCAGTCCACTGGGGGATAAGGAGGCTTTGACAGCACAACTCTTCTTT. Protein: CACGSPLGDKEALTAQLFF. The chain joins TRDV2 to TRDJ2; 11 nucleotides agree with TRDD3. Germline loops: CDR1 GEAIGNYY, CDR2 EKD. The CDR3 runs 19 residues. Trimming at V came to 5 bases and at J to 0 bases, leaving 13 bases not matched to a gene.